Sequencing of this T cell receptor (beta chain) was carried out in a study of blood T cell repertoires in COVID-19. Using immunoSEQ multiplex PCR, the repertoire was profiled, and TCRdb retains in-frame clones only, with some absent. Seen here are under 200,000 clones, approximately 85% observed once, and the top ten hold roughly 8.3%. Trimming at V came to 3 bases and at J to 2 bases, leaving 5 bases not matched to a gene. The germline CDR1 and CDR2 sequences are LNHDA and SQIVND (reference sequence). The CDR3 covers 15 residues. The sample comprised peripheral blood. The genes are TRBV19 and TRBJ2-3, with TRBD2 matching over 7 bases. This sequence was found in a woman aged 60 to 75 with COVID-19, enrolled during active disease. CDR3 nucleotides: TGTGCCAGTAGTATGTCTAGCGGCCCCACAGATACGCAGTATTTT. Translation gives CASSMSSGPTDTQYF. Together with reference TRBV19 and TRBJ2-3, the CDR3 gives the full variable domain: DGGITQSPKYLFRKEGQNVTLSCEQNLNHDAMYWYRQDPGQGLRLIYYSQIVNDFQKGDIAEGYSVSREKKESFPLTVTSAQKNPTAFYLCASSMSSGPTDTQYFGPGTRLTVL.